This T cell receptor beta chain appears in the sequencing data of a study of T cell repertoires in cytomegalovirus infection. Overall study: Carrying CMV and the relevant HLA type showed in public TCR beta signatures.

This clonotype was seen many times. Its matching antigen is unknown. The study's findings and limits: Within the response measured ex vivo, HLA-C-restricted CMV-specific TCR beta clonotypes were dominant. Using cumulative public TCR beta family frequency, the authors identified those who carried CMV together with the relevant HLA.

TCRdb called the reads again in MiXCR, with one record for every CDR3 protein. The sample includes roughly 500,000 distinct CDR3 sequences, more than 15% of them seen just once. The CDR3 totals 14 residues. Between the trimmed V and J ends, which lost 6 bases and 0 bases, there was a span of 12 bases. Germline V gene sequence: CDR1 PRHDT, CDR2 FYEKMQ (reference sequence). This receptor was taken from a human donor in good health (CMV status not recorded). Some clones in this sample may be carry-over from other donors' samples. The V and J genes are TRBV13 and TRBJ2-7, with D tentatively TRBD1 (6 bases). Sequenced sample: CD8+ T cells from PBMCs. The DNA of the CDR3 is TGTGCCAGCAGTGGGGGCTACAGCTCCTACGAGCAGTACTTC. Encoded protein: CASSGGYSSYEQYF.